These 18 T cell receptor beta chains were sequenced from one sample in a study of cytomegalovirus exposure and HLA in healthy donors. PCR involved 60 Vbeta and 13 Jbeta primers. Clones were sequenced by immunoSEQ multiplex PCR, and TCRdb holds only the in-frame ones, with some missing. The sample has 170,000 or so clones, approximately 84% seen once. The sequenced material came from PBMCs. These receptors all come from a boy aged 2-15 years in good health and CMV-seronegative.

The rearrangement uses TRBV6-1 and TRBJ2-1, with D perhaps TRBD1 (6 bases). Looked up from germline, CDR1 is MNHNS and CDR2 is SASEGT. Trimming pared 5 bases from V and 8 bases from J, leaving 19 bases between. The CDR3 contains 15 residues. Here the CDR3 DNA reads TGTGCCAGCAGTACAAAGACAGGCCCCGGGGATGAGCAGTTCTTC. Protein sequence: CASSTKTGPGDEQFF.

This CDR3 is CATSRVDSNYEQYF. DNA for the CDR3: TGTGCCACCAGCAGGGTGGACAGCAACTACGAGCAGTACTTC. The J gene is TRBJ2-7, the V gene TRBV15, with D possibly being TRBD1 (6 bases). Trimming removed 3 bases from V and 3 bases from J, with 12 bases in between. The germline V gene has CDR1 LNHNV and CDR2 YYDKDF (reference sequence). The CDR3 sequence is 14 residues long.

The chain uses TRBV4-2 and TRBJ2-7; 7 bases are shared with TRBD2. Germline V gene lookup returns CDR1 LGHNA and CDR2 YNFKEQ. V was clipped by 5 bases and J by 7 bases; unmatched bases: 11. This CDR3 has 14 residues. The CDR3 here is CASSSRGSGGEQYF. Here the CDR3 DNA reads TGTGCCAGCAGCTCACGGGGGTCGGGGGGAGAGCAGTACTTC.

This chain uses TRBV4-1 with TRBJ1-5; the match to TRBD1 covers 9 bases. The CDR3 totals 16 residues. From germline, CDR1 is MGHRA and CDR2 YSYEKL. Germline trimming cut 3 bases from V and 5 bases from J; bases unmatched to any gene: 8. This CDR3 reads CASSQEKTGGDQPQHF. CDR3 nucleotide sequence: TGCGCCAGCAGCCAGGAAAAGACAGGGGGGGATCAGCCCCAGCATTTT.

The chain has TRBV4-2 and TRBJ2-3, with 7 nucleotides matching TRBD2. The trim removed 4 bases at V and 2 bases at J, leaving 9 bases unmatched. Germline lookup yields CDR1 LGHNA and CDR2 YNFKEQ. The CDR3 has 16 amino acids. The CDR3 nucleotides are TGTGCCAGCAGCCCCCAAGCGGGATCCCCCACAGATACGCAGTATTTT. Its protein product is CASSPQAGSPTDTQYF.

The V gene is TRBV15, the J gene TRBJ2-5; TRBD2 matches at 8 bases. J was trimmed by 5 bases and V by 1 base; bases with no gene match: 12. This CDR3 region has 17 residues. Per the germline V gene, CDR1 is LNHNV and CDR2 is YYDKDF (reference sequence). CDR3 sequence (DNA): TGTGCCACCAGCAGAGGCATGAGCGGGAGTTACGGGGAGACCCAGTACTTC. Translating it yields CATSRGMSGSYGETQYF.

The CDR3 sequence is CASSPRVVGELFF. CDR3 DNA sequence: TGTGCCAGCAGCCCCCGGGTAGTCGGGGAGCTGTTTTTT. The gene calls are TRBV9 and TRBJ2-2; D unresolved. The CDR3 covers 13 residues. The germline V gene has CDR1 SGDLS and CDR2 YYNGEE. The germline V and J ends were trimmed by 4 bases and 7 bases, with 11 bases remaining between them.

This chain links TRBV4-1 with TRBJ2-1; 9 nucleotides align to TRBD2. From germline, CDR1 is MGHRA and CDR2 YSYEKL. The CDR3 contains 17 residues. Trimming at V came to 4 bases and at J to 5 bases, leaving 12 bases not matched to a gene. CDR3: CASSPLWTSETDNEQFF. In DNA, the CDR3 is TGCGCCAGCAGCCCTCTCTGGACTAGCGAAACGGACAATGAGCAGTTCTTC.

This sequence joins TRBV27 and TRBJ2-3; perhaps TRBD1 as D (5 bases). The CDR3 extends over 16 amino acids. Trimming pared 6 bases from V and 1 base from J, leaving 17 bases between. CDR1 is MNHEY, CDR2 SMNVEV, per germline (reference sequence). CDR3 residues: CASSTPRGFGTDTQYF. In nucleotides, the CDR3 is TGTGCCAGCAGCACTCCTAGGGGATTCGGCACAGATACGCAGTATTTT.

This clone was detected only a few times. The chain carries TRBV2 and TRBJ2-1, with D possibly TRBD2 on 5 matching bases. The V end was cut by 4 bases, the J end by 9 bases, with 13 bases between. CDR1 and CDR2 (germline): SNHLY, FYNNEI. This CDR3 is built from 13 residues. CDR3 bases: TGTGCCAGCAGTGCTCTAGGCGGAGGTGAGCAGTTCTTC. Its protein is CASSALGGGEQFF.

The chain carries TRBV29-1 and TRBJ2-5, with 7 nucleotides matching TRBD1. Germline V gives CDR1 SQVTM, CDR2 ANQGSEA. The junction had 7 bases not matched to a gene; V was cut back by 0 bases and J by 6 bases. The CDR3 consists of 14 residues. DNA of the CDR3: TGCAGCGTTGAAGACCCGACAGGGCAGAAGACCCAGTACTTC. This translates into CSVEDPTGQKTQYF.

This clone was recorded a few times. This chain links TRBV4-1 with TRBJ2-7, with 9 bases identical to TRBD2. J was trimmed by 3 bases and V by 2 bases; bases with no gene match: 8. Germline V gene sequence: CDR1 MGHRA, CDR2 YSYEKL. This CDR3 comprises 16 residues. CDR3 nucleotides: TGCGCCAGCAGCCAATCTTCTAGCGGGGCCTTCTACGAGCAGTACTTC. It specifies CASSQSSSGAFYEQYF.

V and J are TRBV6-1 and TRBJ2-7; the match to TRBD1 covers 7 bases. V shed 8 bases and J 0 bases; nucleotides not matched to a gene: 4. Per the germline V gene, CDR1 is MNHNS and CDR2 is SASEGT. This CDR3 is 13 amino acids long. The CDR3 nucleotides read TGTGCCAGCGAGACAGGGAGCTCCTACGAGCAGTACTTC. It encodes CASETGSSYEQYF.

This rearrangement joins TRBV19 to TRBJ2-7, with a possible D match to TRBD1 (6 bases). V gave up 9 bases and J gave up 0 bases, with 15 bases separating them. CDR1 and CDR2 (germline): LNHDA, SQIVND (reference sequence). CDR3 length: 14 amino acids. CDR3 region: CASKGTPNSYEQYF. The CDR3 nucleotides are TGTGCCAGCAAAGGGACACCGAACTCCTACGAGCAGTACTTC.

V and J are TRBV5-8 and TRBJ2-7; maybe TRBD1 (7 bases). Per germline, CDR1 SGHTS and CDR2 YDEGEE. V was shortened by 3 bases and J by 4 bases, with 17 bases between the two germline ends. The CDR3 covers 15 residues. CDR3 in DNA: TGTGCCAGCAGCTGGACGGCGGAGGGGGCTTACGAGCAGTACTTC. It yields the protein CASSWTAEGAYEQYF.

The V gene is TRBV6-1, the J gene TRBJ1-5; D uncertain. Trimming took 0 bases from V and 4 from J, leaving 7 bases between them. CDR1 is MNHNS and CDR2 is SASEGT in the germline V gene. There are 14 residues in the CDR3. CDR3 DNA sequence: TGTGCCAGCAGTGAAGCCTGGAGGAATCAGCCCCAGCATTTT. Its protein product is CASSEAWRNQPQHF.

CDR3 loop: CASSVAPGGMVGTEAFF. The CDR3, as DNA: TGTGCCAGCAGCGTAGCTCCAGGGGGGATGGTGGGCACTGAAGCTTTCTTT. This chain connects TRBV9 to TRBJ1-1; 7 bases align to TRBD1. In germline, CDR1 is SGDLS, CDR2 YYNGEE. The CDR3 totals 17 residues. Germline trimming cut 0 bases from V and 4 bases from J; bases unmatched to any gene: 12.

This chain joins TRBV6-5 and TRBJ2-1, with 11 positions matching TRBD2. This CDR3 has 16 amino acids. Trimming removed 0 bases from V and 7 bases from J; junction bases left unmatched: 5. The V gene's germline CDR1 is MNHEY and CDR2 SVGAGI. The CDR3: CASSYSLAGGVNEQFF. The CDR3 nucleotides read TGTGCCAGCAGTTACTCCCTAGCGGGAGGTGTGAATGAGCAGTTCTTC.